This record concerns one TCR beta chain sequence. What it recognizes is unknown. Random hexamers served to reverse transcribe roughly 0.45 to 1 ug RNA. TCRdb re-called the immunoSEQ multiplex PCR reads through MiXCR, storing one row per CDR3 protein. The profile shows fewer than 90,000 distinct CDR3 sequences, 94% of them singletons. V shed 4 bases, J shed 3 bases, and the junction held 8 bases outside the gene matches. The V gene's germline CDR1 is SGDLS and CDR2 YYNGEE. The CDR3 runs to 15 residues. The sample is drawn from a study of CD8 T cells in Susac syndrome. On the study more broadly: Patients with Susac syndrome had blood drawn and were at that point therapy-naive, on corticosteroids, or on intravenous immunoglobulin alone. General observations from the study: CD8+ clones in Susac expanded most in TEMRA cells and active patients.

Material for sequencing was CD8+ T cells from PBMCs. This clonotype originated in a human donor with Susac syndrome. The chain carries TRBV9 and TRBJ2-3, with TRBD2 matching over 7 bases. The DNA of the CDR3 is TGTGCCAGCAGCCTAAGGCGGCGGGAGACAGATACGCAGTATTTT. It is translated as CASSLRRRETDTQYF.